One and the same sample provided the 22 T cell receptor beta chains below, sequenced in a study of blood T cell repertoires in COVID-19. The data were produced by immunoSEQ multiplex PCR, yet TCRdb's version contains in-frame clones alone and is incomplete. The sample has about 71,000 clones; about 80% are singletons. Sequences were obtained from peripheral blood. The origin of the receptors is a woman of 80 years or more with acute or convalescent COVID-19.

The chain couples TRBV10-2 to TRBJ2-1, with 7 bases that match TRBD1. This CDR3 region has 16 residues. V shed 4 bases and J 4 bases; nucleotides not matched to a gene: 10. Germline CDR1 is WSHSY and CDR2 is SAAADI. CDR3 in amino acids: CASSGRQGRVYNEQFF. The CDR3 DNA reads TGCGCCAGCAGTGGGCGACAGGGTCGGGTATACAATGAGCAGTTCTTC.

This chain connects TRBV19 to TRBJ2-7, with a tentative D call TRBD1 (6 bases). Germline V lookup: CDR1 LNHDA, CDR2 SQIVND (reference sequence). V was shortened by 3 bases and J by 5 bases, with 17 bases between the two germline ends. The CDR3 contains 15 residues. The CDR3 bases are TGTGCCAGTAGTATTTCCGGGACACCTGAGGACGAGCAGTACTTC. It codes for CASSISGTPEDEQYF.

The table lists this clone with a count of one. The rearrangement uses TRBV20-1 and TRBJ2-3, with 7 bases aligning to TRBD2. V trimming: 3 bases; J trimming: 6 bases; junction bases outside the gene matches: 12. The CDR3 runs 15 residues. Per the germline V gene, CDR1 is DFQATT and CDR2 is SNEGSKA (reference sequence). CDR3 amino acids: CSASGRGGRWDTQYF. The CDR3 coding sequence is TGCAGTGCTAGTGGGCGGGGCGGGAGATGGGATACGCAGTATTTT.

This sequence joins TRBV7-2 and TRBJ1-1; D is undetermined. This CDR3 has 12 residues. The germline V gene has CDR1 SGHTA and CDR2 FQGNSA. Trimming stripped 6 bases from V and 11 bases from J, with 16 bases between. CDR3 region: CASSHNFFSAFF. For the CDR3, the DNA is TGTGCCAGCAGTCACAATTTCTTTAGCGCTTTCTTT.

The rearrangement joins TRBV11-2 to TRBJ2-7; a weak D match, TRBD2 (6 bases). Germline lookup yields CDR1 SGHAT and CDR2 FQNNGV. This CDR3 comprises 14 residues. V was pared by 4 bases and J by 2 bases, with 12 bases between. CDR3 sequence reads: CASSSGVGPYEQYF. The DNA of the CDR3 is TGTGCCAGCAGCTCGGGAGTAGGTCCCTACGAGCAGTACTTC.

This clone occurred a few times. This chain connects TRBV28 to TRBJ2-2; 11 bases match TRBD2. The CDR3 has 18 residues. Germline loops: CDR1 MDHEN, CDR2 SYDVKM. Trimming at V came to 5 bases and at J to 8 bases, leaving 16 bases not matched to a gene. The CDR3 DNA sequence: TGTGCCAGCAGTCCCCATCTGACCGGGACTAGCGGAAGGGGGGAGCTGTTTTTT. Translated, it gives CASSPHLTGTSGRGELFF.

The rearrangement joins TRBV21-1 to TRBJ2-3; the table's D call of TRBD1 was not tested on the DNA. TRBV21-1 is deemed a pseudogene. The CDR3 has 24 residues. The CDR3 bases are TGTGCCAGCAGCAAAGTCAACCGGGACAGGGTTTATACGGGAGGGCCTATGATAACAGATACGCAGTATTTT. Translation: CASSKVNRDRVYTGGPMITDTQYF.

The chain couples TRBV29-1 to TRBJ2-7; 9 nucleotides line up with TRBD2. The CDR3 covers 13 residues. V shed 5 bases, J shed 2 bases, and the junction held 4 bases outside the gene matches. CDR1 SQVTM and CDR2 ANQGSEA come from the germline V gene. As DNA, the CDR3 is TGCAGCGTTCGAGCGGGAGGAACCTACGAGCAGTACTTC. As protein: CSVRAGGTYEQYF.

The genes are TRBV19 and TRBJ2-7; TRBD1 matches at 7 bases. CDR3 size: 15 residues. J lost 4 bases, V lost 0 bases, and 6 bases had no gene match. From germline, CDR1 is LNHDA and CDR2 SQIVND (reference sequence). The CDR3 sequence is CASSIEPGTAYEQYF. In DNA form, the CDR3 reads TGTGCCAGTAGTATAGAGCCTGGGACAGCGTACGAGCAGTACTTC.

This rearrangement joins TRBV6-5 to TRBJ2-7, with a tentative D call TRBD2 (5 bases). This CDR3 is 16 amino acids long. V lost 2 bases to trimming and J lost 3 bases, with 17 bases between them. Germline V CDR1 and CDR2: MNHEY, SVGAGI. For the CDR3, the DNA is TGTGCCAGCAGTTACGCATCTCGGGGTTTAAACTACGAGCAGTACTTC. Protein sequence: CASSYASRGLNYEQYF.

This clone was seen only once. The chain combines TRBV12-5 with TRBJ2-1; TRBD2 is a possible D gene (5 bases). Per the germline V gene, CDR1 is LGHNT and CDR2 is FRNRAP. There are 14 residues in the CDR3. V was cut by 5 bases and J by 1 base, with 9 bases left in between. In nucleotides, the CDR3 is TGTGCTAGTGGTCACGGGAATTCCTACAATGAGCAGTTCTTC. It yields the protein CASGHGNSYNEQFF.

The chain recombines TRBV25-1 with TRBJ2-1; 10 bases map to TRBD1. The ends lost 4 bases at V and 9 bases at J; junction bases unmatched: 6. Germline V gene sequence: CDR1 MGHDK, CDR2 SYGVNS. The CDR3 spans 14 residues. CDR3 sequence reads: CASSARQGAGEQFF. The CDR3 DNA reads as TGTGCCAGCAGTGCCCGACAGGGGGCAGGTGAGCAGTTCTTC.

The chain couples TRBV7-2 to TRBJ2-7; D is unresolved. Germline CDR1 is SGHTA and CDR2 is FQGNSA. V shed 5 bases and J shed 2 bases, with 10 bases lying between them. This CDR3 has 13 residues. CDR3 region: CASSRDPPYEQYF. CDR3 coding DNA: TGTGCCAGCAGCCGAGATCCCCCCTACGAGCAGTACTTC.

The chain joins TRBV5-1 to TRBJ1-1; D may be TRBD1 (6 bases). The ends were cut back, 0 bases at V and 1 base at J, with 13 bases in the middle. The CDR3 has 16 residues. CDR1 and CDR2 from the germline V gene are SGHRS and YFSETQ. CDR3 bases: TGCGCCAGCAGCTTGGGCACACAGGGAAAGAACACTGAAGCTTTCTTT. This encodes CASSLGTQGKNTEAFF.

The sample holds one count of this clone. This chain links TRBV5-4 with TRBJ1-1; 7 positions agree with TRBD1. Germline-derived CDR1 and CDR2 are SGHNT and YYREEE (reference sequence). V shed 1 base, J shed 0 bases, and the junction held 3 bases outside the gene matches. The CDR3 length is 15 residues. The CDR3 DNA reads TGTGCCAGCAGCTTGCCGCAGGGGGTGAACACTGAAGCTTTCTTT. It yields the protein CASSLPQGVNTEAFF.

This chain uses TRBV5-4 with TRBJ1-2, with no clear D. With 2 bases removed from V and 4 bases from J, the gap between germline ends came to 12 bases. This CDR3 contains 14 residues. CDR1 and CDR2 from the germline V gene are SGHNT and YYREEE (reference sequence). The CDR3 DNA follows: TGTGCCAGCAGCTTAGGCGGGTTCGCCTATGGCTACACCTTC. Its translation is CASSLGGFAYGYTF.

The genes are TRBV7-9 and TRBJ2-2; the match to TRBD2 covers 10 bases. Germline CDR1 and CDR2: SEHNR and FQNEAQ (reference sequence). V shed 5 bases and J 3 bases; nucleotides not matched to a gene: 12. The CDR3 totals 18 residues. CDR3 in amino acids: CASSNRLAGVGDTGELFF. The CDR3 nucleotides read TGTGCCAGCAGCAATAGGCTAGCGGGAGTTGGGGACACCGGGGAGCTGTTTTTT. Full variable domain (missing parts from reference TRBV7-9 and TRBJ2-2): DTGVSQNPRHKITKRGQNVTFRCDPISEHNRLYWYRQTLGQGPEFLTYFQNEAQLEKSRLLSDRFSAERPKGSFSTLEIQRTEQGDSAMYLCASSNRLAGVGDTGELFFGEGSRLTVL.

This chain links TRBV6-6 with TRBJ2-1, with D unclear. The CDR3 is 15 residues long. Trimming removed 2 bases from V and 2 bases from J, with 10 bases in between. Germline V lookup: CDR1 MNHNY, CDR2 SVGAGI (reference sequence). The CDR3 sequence is CASSYDNRAYNEQFF. CDR3 DNA sequence: TGTGCCAGCAGTTACGACAATCGCGCCTACAATGAGCAGTTCTTC.

The chain carries TRBV27 and TRBJ2-3; D remains ambiguous. This CDR3 spans 13 amino acids. The germline CDR1 and CDR2 sequences are MNHEY and SMNVEV (reference sequence). Trimming took 6 bases from V and 2 from J, leaving 9 bases between them. CDR3 region: CASSGGYTDTQYF. DNA for the CDR3: TGTGCCAGCAGCGGCGGATACACAGATACGCAGTATTTT.

V usage is TRBV19 and J usage is TRBJ1-1; D ambiguous. The V end lost 3 bases, the J end lost 4 bases, and 15 bases lay between the germline ends. Germline V gene lookup returns CDR1 LNHDA and CDR2 SQIVND (reference sequence). This CDR3 comprises 15 residues. CDR3 coding DNA: TGTGCCAGTAGTATTAGTGCGGGAGGAGGCACTGAAGCTTTCTTT. Its protein product is CASSISAGGGTEAFF.

The J gene is TRBJ2-5, the V gene TRBV5-1; 7 nucleotides match TRBD2. This CDR3 region has 14 residues. Germline V gene lookup returns CDR1 SGHRS and CDR2 YFSETQ. V was clipped by 3 bases and J by 4 bases; unmatched bases: 6. In DNA form, the CDR3 reads TGCGCCAGCAGCTCCTTGGGAGGGATAGAGACCCAGTACTTC. This encodes CASSSLGGIETQYF.

V usage is TRBV4-3 and J usage is TRBJ2-7, with a tentative D call TRBD2 (5 bases). The CDR3 has 16 amino acids. Germline loops: CDR1 LGHNA, CDR2 YSLEER. V was clipped by 0 bases and J by 4 bases, with 16 bases between them. The CDR3 bases are TGCGCCAGCAGCCAAGATTTGGCTAGCTACACTTACGAGCAGTACTTC. It encodes CASSQDLASYTYEQYF.